This is a list of T cell receptor beta chains from one sample in a study of blood T cell repertoires in COVID-19. TCRdb keeps only in-frame clones here, not all; method: immunoSEQ multiplex PCR. The top ten hold approximately 42% of the sample, which has 40,000 or so clones, over 75% seen once. The material sequenced was peripheral blood. The receptor source for this set is a man between 35 and 55 years old with active or convalescent COVID-19. Each CDR3 is given with its conserved first and last residue. D genes are given only for firm matches. For some rows the clone size is stated as once, few or many, or as a class when expanded; others skip it.

>NA|TRBV10-3|TRBD1|TRBJ1-5
CATGGVTGNQPQHF
TGTGCGACAGGGGGAGTGACGGGCAATCAGCCCCAGCATTTT
>NA|TRBV13|TRBD2|TRBJ2-7
CASSNSGGISYEQYF
TGTGCCAGCAGCAATAGCGGGGGGATCTCCTACGAGCAGTACTTC
>NA|TRBV3-1/TRBV3-2|NA|TRBJ1-2
CASSLRGGGYTF
TGTGCCAGCAGCCTTAGGGGTGGTGGCTACACCTTC
>NA|TRBV7-9|NA|TRBJ2-4
CASSPPIARSAKNIQYF
TGTGCCAGCAGCCCCCCGATAGCCAGATCCGCCAAAAACATTCAGTACTTC
>NA|TRBV6-5|NA|TRBJ2-1
CASSSKGVVEQFF
TGTGCCAGCAGTTCGAAAGGGGTTGTTGAGCAGTTCTTC
>few|TRBV30|NA|TRBJ1-5
CAWSAGGSSNQPQHF
TGTGCCTGGAGTGCGGGGGGGTCAAGCAATCAGCCCCAGCATTTT
>once|TRBV28|NA|TRBJ1-5
CASTGDYNQPQHF
TGTGCCAGCACGGGGGACTACAATCAGCCCCAGCATTTT
>NA|TRBV5-4|NA|TRBJ1-1
CASNNPGNMNTEAFF
TGTGCCAGCAACAACCCTGGCAACATGAACACTGAAGCTTTCTTT
>few|TRBV9|NA|TRBJ2-6
CASSVDSGANVLTF
TGTGCCAGCAGCGTAGACTCCGGGGCCAACGTCCTGACTTTC
>NA|TRBV10-1|TRBD2|TRBJ2-2
CASRELAGKTGELFF
TGCGCCAGCAGGGAACTAGCGGGGAAAACCGGGGAGCTGTTTTTT
>NA|TRBV5-4|TRBD2|TRBJ2-3
CAGAGGGTDTQYF
TGTGCCGGGGCGGGGGGAGGCACAGATACGCAGTATTTT
>few|TRBV6-5|NA|TRBJ1-1
CASSYEENTEAFF
TGTGCCAGCAGTTATGAGGAGAACACTGAAGCTTTCTTT
>NA|TRBV29-1|NA|TRBJ2-2
CSARGTGELFF
TGCAGCGCTCGGGGCACCGGGGAGCTGTTTTTT
>once|TRBV5-6|NA|TRBJ2-3
CASSPVLLDTQYF
TGTGCCAGCAGCCCGGTACTATTAGATACGCAGTATTTT
>NA|TRBV3-1/TRBV3-2|TRBD1|TRBJ1-1
CASSLRTGAGNTEAFF
TGTGCCAGCAGCCTCCGGACAGGGGCCGGGAACACTGAAGCTTTCTTT
>NA|TRBV19|NA|TRBJ1-6
CASSDRYSPLHF
TGTGCCAGTAGTGACAGATATTCACCCCTCCACTTT
>NA|TRBV30|NA|TRBJ1-5
CAWSGGGTSNQPQHF
TGTGCCTGGAGTGGTGGAGGGACTAGCAATCAGCCCCAGCATTTT
>NA|TRBV3-1/TRBV3-2|NA|TRBJ2-7
CASSQDPFSEQYF
TGTGCCAGCAGCCAAGATCCATTTAGCGAGCAGTACTTC
>few|TRBV5-6|TRBD2|TRBJ2-6
CASSGGLGAGGAGANVLTF
TGTGCCAGCTCCGGCGGGCTTGGAGCGGGAGGGGCTGGGGCCAACGTCCTGACTTTC
>NA|TRBV7-3|NA|TRBJ2-5
CASSPGGGIQETQYF
TGTGCCAGCAGCCCCGGAGGAGGTATCCAAGAGACCCAGTACTTC
>NA|TRBV6-2/TRBV6-3|NA|TRBJ2-5
CASSYSPGITQIFQETQYF
TGTGCCAGCAGTTACTCACCAGGGATCACGCAAATCTTCCAAGAGACCCAGTACTTC
>NA|TRBV29-1|NA|TRBJ1-2
CSVAGGYGYTF
TGCAGCGTTGCTGGGGGGTATGGCTACACCTTC
>few|TRBV7-6|NA|TRBJ2-2
CASTPGFGELFF
TGTGCCAGCACCCCCGGGTTCGGGGAGCTGTTTTTT
>NA|TRBV5-6|TRBD2|TRBJ2-1
CASSSGTSGSLF
TGTGCCAGCAGCTCCGGGACTAGCGGGAGTCTCTTC